This T cell receptor beta chain was retrieved from a study of blood T cells in healthy people across ages. Overall study: Capturing about one barcoded beta molecule per two T cells was achieved by template switching. General study points: Per-million-T-cell TCR beta diversity fell roughly linearly with age.

Next came a second PCR, run for roughly 7 to 12 cycles, which used a sample-barcoded 5' primer along with a J-beta primer mix. TCRdb reanalysed the 5' RACE reads using MiXCR and keeps one entry per CDR3 protein. The sample lists around 620,000 distinct CDR3 sequences; approximately 27% were seen once. No fewer than 7 million PBMCs went into each sample. Regarding this clonotype: Its matching antigen is unknown. The germline gene is not matched at one end of the junction; a read error may be the cause.

The germline CDR1 and CDR2 sequences are LGHDT and YNNKEL (reference sequence). The length of the CDR3 is 14 residues. The source material was blood. The rearrangement links TRBV3-1 to TRBJ1-1, with D unresolved. This sequence was found in a woman in her 70s in good health. CDR3 in amino acids: CASSQGVMNTGAFF. CDR3 nucleotides: TGTGCCAGCAGCCAAGGGGTCATGAACACTGGAGCTTTCTTT.